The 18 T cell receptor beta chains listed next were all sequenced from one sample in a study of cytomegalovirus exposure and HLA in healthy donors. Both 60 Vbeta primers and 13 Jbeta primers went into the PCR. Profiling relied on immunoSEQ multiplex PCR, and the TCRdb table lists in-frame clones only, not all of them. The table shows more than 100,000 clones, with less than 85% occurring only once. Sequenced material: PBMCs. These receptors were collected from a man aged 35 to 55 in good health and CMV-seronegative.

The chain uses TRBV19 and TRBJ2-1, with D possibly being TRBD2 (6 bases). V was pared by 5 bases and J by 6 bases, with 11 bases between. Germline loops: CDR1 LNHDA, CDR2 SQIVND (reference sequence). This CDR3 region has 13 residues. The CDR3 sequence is CASSVGGPNEQFF. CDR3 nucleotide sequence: TGTGCCAGTAGTGTTGGAGGGCCCAATGAGCAGTTCTTC.

CDR3 region: CASSPDRSNTGELFF. In DNA, the CDR3 is TGCGCCAGCAGCCCGGACAGATCGAACACCGGGGAGCTGTTTTTT. The rearrangement uses TRBV4-3 and TRBJ2-2, with a tentative D call TRBD1 (6 bases). Trimming left V 4 bases short and J 0 bases short, with 9 bases between. This CDR3 is built from 15 residues. Germline V gives CDR1 LGHNA, CDR2 YSLEER.

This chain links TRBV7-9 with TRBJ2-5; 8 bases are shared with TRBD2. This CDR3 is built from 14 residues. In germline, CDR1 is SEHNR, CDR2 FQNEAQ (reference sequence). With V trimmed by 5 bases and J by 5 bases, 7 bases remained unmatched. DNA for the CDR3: TGTGCCAGCAGCGTCGGGGGGGCGGCCGAGACCCAGTACTTC. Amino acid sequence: CASSVGGAAETQYF.

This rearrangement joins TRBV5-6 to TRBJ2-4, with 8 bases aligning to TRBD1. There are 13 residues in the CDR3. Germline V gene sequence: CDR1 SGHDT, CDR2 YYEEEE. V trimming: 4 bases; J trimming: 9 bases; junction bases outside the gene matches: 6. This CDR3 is CASSPDRAPIQYF. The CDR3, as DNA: TGTGCCAGCAGCCCGGACAGGGCACCCATTCAGTACTTC.

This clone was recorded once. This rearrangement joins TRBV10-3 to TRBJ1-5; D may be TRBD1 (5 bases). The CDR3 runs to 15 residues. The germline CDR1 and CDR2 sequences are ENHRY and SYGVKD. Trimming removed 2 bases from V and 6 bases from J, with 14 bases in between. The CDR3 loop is CAISEEGLGIQPQHF. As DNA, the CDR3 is TGTGCCATCAGTGAGGAGGGACTGGGTATTCAGCCCCAGCATTTT.

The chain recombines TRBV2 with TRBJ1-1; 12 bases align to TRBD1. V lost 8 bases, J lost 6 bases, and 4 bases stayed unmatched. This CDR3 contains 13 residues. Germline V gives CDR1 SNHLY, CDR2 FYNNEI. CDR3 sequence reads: CASQGTGGSEAFF. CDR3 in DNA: TGTGCCAGCCAAGGGACAGGGGGCTCTGAAGCTTTCTTT.

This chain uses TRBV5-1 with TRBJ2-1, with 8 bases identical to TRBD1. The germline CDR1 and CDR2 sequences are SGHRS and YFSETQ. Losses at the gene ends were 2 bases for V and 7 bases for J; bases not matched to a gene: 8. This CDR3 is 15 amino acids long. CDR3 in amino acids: CASSLSGTGPNEQFF. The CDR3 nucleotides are TGCGCCAGCAGCTTATCCGGGACAGGTCCGAATGAGCAGTTCTTC.

In DNA, the CDR3 is TGTGCCAGCAGTTACTCAAGAGGGCCCACTGAAGCTTTCTTT. Protein: CASSYSRGPTEAFF. The chain uses TRBV6-6 and TRBJ1-1; D not resolved. Germline-derived CDR1 and CDR2 are MNHNY and SVGAGI (reference sequence). V shed 0 bases and J shed 4 bases, with 9 bases lying between them. This CDR3 has 14 residues.

CDR3 amino acids: CASSLELAGDHEQYF. The DNA of the CDR3 is TGTGCCAGCAGCTTGGAACTAGCGGGAGATCACGAGCAGTACTTC. V usage is TRBV11-2 and J usage is TRBJ2-7; the match to TRBD2 covers 11 bases. V trimming: 3 bases; J trimming: 5 bases; junction bases outside the gene matches: 6. This CDR3 is 15 amino acids long. Germline V lookup: CDR1 SGHAT, CDR2 FQNNGV. The whole variable domain, filled in from reference TRBV11-2 and TRBJ2-7, reads EAGVAQSPRYKIIEKRQSVAFWCNPISGHATLYWYQQILGQGPKLLIQFQNNGVVDDSQLPKDRFSAERLKGVDSTLKIQPAKLEDSAVYLCASSLELAGDHEQYFGPGTRLTVT.

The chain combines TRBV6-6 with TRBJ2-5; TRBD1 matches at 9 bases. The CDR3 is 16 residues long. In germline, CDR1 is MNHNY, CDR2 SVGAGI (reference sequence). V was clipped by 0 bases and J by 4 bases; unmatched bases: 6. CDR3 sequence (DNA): TGTGCCAGCAGTTACTCGAAGAACAGGGGGCGAGAGACCCAGTACTTC. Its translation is CASSYSKNRGRETQYF.

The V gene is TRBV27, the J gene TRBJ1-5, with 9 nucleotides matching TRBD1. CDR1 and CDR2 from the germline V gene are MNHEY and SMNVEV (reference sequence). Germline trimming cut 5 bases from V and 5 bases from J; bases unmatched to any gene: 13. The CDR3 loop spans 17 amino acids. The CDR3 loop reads CASSMHPGTGLDQPQHF. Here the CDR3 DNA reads TGTGCCAGCAGTATGCATCCCGGGACAGGGTTGGATCAGCCCCAGCATTTT.

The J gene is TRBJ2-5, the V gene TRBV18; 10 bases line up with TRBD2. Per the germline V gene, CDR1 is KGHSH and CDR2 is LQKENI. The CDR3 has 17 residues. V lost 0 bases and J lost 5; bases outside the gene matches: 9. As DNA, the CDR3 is TGTGCCAGCTCACCACCGTGGTCTAGCGGGAGATTGGAGACCCAGTACTTC. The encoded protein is CASSPPWSSGRLETQYF.

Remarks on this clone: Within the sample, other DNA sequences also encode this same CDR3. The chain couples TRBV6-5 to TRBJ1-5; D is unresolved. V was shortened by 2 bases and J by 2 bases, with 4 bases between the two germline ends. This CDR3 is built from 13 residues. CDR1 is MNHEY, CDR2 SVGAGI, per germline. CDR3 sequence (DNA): TGTGCCAGCAGTTACCGGGGCAATCAGCCCCAGCATTTT. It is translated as CASSYRGNQPQHF.

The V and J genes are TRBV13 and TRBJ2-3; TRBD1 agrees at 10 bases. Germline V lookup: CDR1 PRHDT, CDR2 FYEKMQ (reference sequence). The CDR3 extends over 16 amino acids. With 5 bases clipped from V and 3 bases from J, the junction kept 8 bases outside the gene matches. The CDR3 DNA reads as TGTGCCAGCAGCCCTTCGCGGGGACAGGGGACAGATACGCAGTATTTT. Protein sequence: CASSPSRGQGTDTQYF.

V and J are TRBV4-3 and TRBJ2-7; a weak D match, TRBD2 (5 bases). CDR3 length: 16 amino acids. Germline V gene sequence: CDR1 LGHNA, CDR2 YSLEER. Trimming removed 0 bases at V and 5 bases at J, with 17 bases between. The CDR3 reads CASSQDGELSGNEQYF. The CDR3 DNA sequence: TGCGCCAGCAGCCAAGATGGGGAGCTGTCGGGGAACGAGCAGTACTTC.

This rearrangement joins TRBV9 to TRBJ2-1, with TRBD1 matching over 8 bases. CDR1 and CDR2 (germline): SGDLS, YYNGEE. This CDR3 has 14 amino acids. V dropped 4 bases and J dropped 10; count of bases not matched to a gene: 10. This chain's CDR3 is CASSLGQGPIEQFF. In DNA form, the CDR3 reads TGTGCCAGCAGCCTTGGACAGGGCCCCATCGAGCAGTTCTTC.

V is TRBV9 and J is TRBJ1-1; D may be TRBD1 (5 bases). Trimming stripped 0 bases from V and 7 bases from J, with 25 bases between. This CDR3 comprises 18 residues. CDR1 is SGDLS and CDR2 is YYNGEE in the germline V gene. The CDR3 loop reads CASSVGSSSILRVGEAFF. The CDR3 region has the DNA TGTGCCAGCAGCGTAGGGTCCTCGTCAATCCTCAGGGTTGGTGAAGCTTTCTTT.

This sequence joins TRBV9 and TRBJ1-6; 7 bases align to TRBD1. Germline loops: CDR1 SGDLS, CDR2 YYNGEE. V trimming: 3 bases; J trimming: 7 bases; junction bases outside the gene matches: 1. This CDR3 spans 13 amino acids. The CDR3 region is CASSAGQNSPLHF. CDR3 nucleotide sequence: TGTGCCAGCAGCGCGGGACAGAATTCACCCCTCCACTTT. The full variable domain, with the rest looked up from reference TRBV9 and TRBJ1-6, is DSGVTQTPKHLITATGQRVTLRCSPRSGDLSVYWYQQSLDQGLQFLIQYYNGEERAKGNILERFSAQQFPDLHSELNLSSLELGDSALYFCASSAGQNSPLHFGNGTRLTVT.